This T cell receptor (beta chain) came from a study of beta chain features in type 1 diabetes. General study points: Type 1 diabetes patients had TCRB CDR3s that were shorter (moderately but significantly so) in all four CD4+ subsets. When VDJ junctions were examined, type 1 diabetes patients showed fewer insertions and more deletions.

What was sequenced were expressed TCRB transcripts, since all of the isolated RNA had been reverse transcribed. The assay was immunoSEQ multiplex PCR, and TCRdb's table has in-frame clones only and misses some. The sample records approximately 150,000 clones, approximately 13% being singletons. The CDR3 is 12 amino acids. Germline V gene sequence: CDR1 SEHNR, CDR2 FQNEAQ (reference sequence). Trimming took 8 bases from V and 14 from J, leaving 19 bases between them. Only a few counts were recorded for this clone. The target antigen is unknown. The receptor was isolated from a man younger than 30 with type 1 diabetes. V and J are TRBV7-9 and TRBJ2-1; D may be TRBD2 (5 bases). Sequencing used central memory CD4+ T cells from blood. The CDR3 loop is CASGRGRQVEFF. The CDR3 nucleotides read TGTGCCAGCGGACGCGGGCGGCAGGTGGAGTTCTTC.